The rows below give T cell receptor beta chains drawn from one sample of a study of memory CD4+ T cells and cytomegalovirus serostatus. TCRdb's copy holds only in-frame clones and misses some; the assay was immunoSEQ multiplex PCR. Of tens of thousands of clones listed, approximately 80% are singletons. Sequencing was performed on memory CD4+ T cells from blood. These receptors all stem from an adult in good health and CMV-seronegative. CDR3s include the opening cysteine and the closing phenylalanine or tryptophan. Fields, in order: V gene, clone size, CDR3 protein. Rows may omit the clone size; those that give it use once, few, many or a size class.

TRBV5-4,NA,CASSLFTGTGAYGYTF
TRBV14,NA,CASSQGRDQPQHF
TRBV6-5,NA,CASSYSITYQETQYF
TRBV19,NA,CASSIRQDRKGLYGYTF
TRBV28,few,CASSPQGRNEKLFF
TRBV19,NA,CASRDRARSNQPQHF
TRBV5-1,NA,CASSLGGTSGSSSYEQYF
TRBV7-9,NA,CASSLGGDNSAEQYF
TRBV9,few,CASSVTATNEKLFF
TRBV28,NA,CASRPVGSQRNEKLFF
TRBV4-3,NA,CASSQDYGAGLALQETQYF
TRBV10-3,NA,CAITPAAGVNTEAFF
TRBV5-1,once,CASSRGDSGANVLTF
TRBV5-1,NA,CASSGQGDTGELFF
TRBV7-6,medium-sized,CASSRGTSNEQFF
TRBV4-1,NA,CASSQESRTAGYTF
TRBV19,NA,CASSIPGQGSGNTIYF
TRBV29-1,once,CSVPAGFPTSTDTQYF
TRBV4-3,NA,CASSRTGGDQPQHF
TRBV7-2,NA,CASSMSRDRVQPQHF
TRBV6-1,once,CASSVNGRADTQYF
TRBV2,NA,CASSPREGNQPQHF
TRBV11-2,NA,CASSPPTGPYEQYF
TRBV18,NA,CASSLGQGDYGYTF
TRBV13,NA,CASSLIPGQEYF
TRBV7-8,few,CASSLRDSYNEQFF
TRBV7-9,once,CASSLEGGSNEQFF
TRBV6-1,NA,CASSDLVNTEAFF
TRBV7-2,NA,CASSLTRDSTYEQYF
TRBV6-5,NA,CASSPQTTYEQYF
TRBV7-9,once,CASSQESGTANEKLFF
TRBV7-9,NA,CASSLYRGETQYF
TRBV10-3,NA,CAISVLAGGTDTQYF
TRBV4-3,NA,CASSPLSSNEQFF
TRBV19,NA,CASSPTSGAQGTQYF
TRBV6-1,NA,CASSLGGVVGQPQHF
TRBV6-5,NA,CASSEGVEVPQYF
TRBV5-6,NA,CASSQGQGEGEQFF
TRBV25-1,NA,CASSDRWPNQPQHF
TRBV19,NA,CANLPTPLLAGVNYEQYF
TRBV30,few,CAWISQGWNSPLHF